The 10 T cell receptor beta chains in this list originate from one sample, sequenced in a study of circulating CD8 cells and anti-PD-1 response in melanoma. From live CD3+CD8+TCRalphabeta+ cells, four PD-1 and/or TIGIT subsets were sorted. TCR libraries were prepared from roughly 14 ng of total RNA with the QIAseq Immune Repertoire TCR panel. TCRdb fed the reads into MiXCR, producing one record per CDR3 protein. In the table there are 1,500 to 2,500 distinct CDR3 sequences, 6.3% of which are singletons. The starting material was CD8+ T cells from PBMCs, obtained at baseline or after one month of anti-PD-1 therapy (not recorded which). The receptors derive from a human donor with melanoma.

This clonotype was seen a handful of times. The chain couples TRBV19 to TRBJ2-7, with TRBD2 matching 7 bases. Trimming removed 6 bases from V and 1 base from J; junction bases left unmatched: 3. Per the germline V gene, CDR1 is LNHDA and CDR2 is SQIVND (reference sequence). CDR3 length equals 13 residues. The CDR3 loop reads CASSASGSYEQYF. The CDR3 DNA reads TGTGCCAGTAGCGCTAGCGGATCCTACGAGCAGTACTTC.

In its sample, this clonotype ranks as medium-sized. The V and J genes are TRBV5-6 and TRBJ2-1, with unresolved D. The V gene's germline CDR1 is SGHDT and CDR2 YYEEEE. The V gene lost 0 bases and the J gene lost 12 bases, with 7 bases spanning the gap. The CDR3 spans 11 residues. CDR3 sequence: CASSLGGWQFF. The CDR3 DNA follows: TGTGCCAGCAGCTTGGGGGGTTGGCAGTTCTTC.

This clonotype is labeled as medium-sized. The CDR3 reads CASFEGPRNTEAFF. The CDR3 DNA is TGTGCCAGCTTTGAGGGTCCTAGGAACACTGAAGCTTTCTTT. This chain connects TRBV5-5 to TRBJ1-1; D is undetermined. The CDR3 covers 14 residues. V was trimmed by 7 bases and J by 1 base, leaving 14 bases between them. CDR1 is SGHKS and CDR2 is YYEKEE in the germline V gene (reference sequence).

This clonotype is medium-sized (0.01 to 0.1%) within its sample. The chain employs TRBV3-1 and TRBJ1-1; 9 nucleotides align to TRBD1. The CDR3 length is 15 residues. From germline, CDR1 is LGHDT and CDR2 YNNKEL (reference sequence). The trim removed 3 bases at V and 4 bases at J, leaving 6 bases unmatched. The CDR3: CASSHGGQGGTEAFF. In DNA, the CDR3 is TGTGCCAGCAGCCATGGGGGACAGGGAGGCACTGAAGCTTTCTTT.

Relative to its sample, this clonotype is medium-sized (0.01 to 0.1%). V and J are TRBV7-9 and TRBJ1-1, with D unresolved. In germline, CDR1 is SEHNR, CDR2 FQNEAQ (reference sequence). Trimming left V 3 bases short and J 1 base short, with 6 bases between. The CDR3 is 13 amino acids. The CDR3 sequence: CASSFSENTEAFF. CDR3 bases: TGTGCCAGCAGCTTCTCGGAGAACACTGAAGCTTTCTTT. Combining the CDR3 with reference TRBV7-9 and TRBJ1-1 gives the whole variable domain DTGVSQNPRHKITKRGQNVTFRCDPISEHNRLYWYRQTLGQGPEFLTYFQNEAQLEKSRLLSDRFSAERPKGSFSTLEIQRTEQGDSAMYLCASSFSENTEAFFGQGTRLTVV.

By sample fraction, this clonotype is medium-sized (0.01 to 0.1%). The chain carries TRBV19 and TRBJ1-1; D perhaps matches TRBD1 (5 bases). The germline V gene encodes CDR1 LNHDA and CDR2 SQIVND (reference sequence). CDR3 size: 13 residues. The V end was cut by 7 bases, the J end by 4 bases, with 13 bases between. CDR3 loop: CASTANGATEAFF. CDR3 in DNA: TGTGCCAGTACTGCTAACGGGGCCACTGAAGCTTTCTTT.

This clonotype qualifies as medium-sized. This sequence joins TRBV27 and TRBJ2-1, with a tentative D call TRBD2 (6 bases). Germline-derived CDR1 and CDR2 are MNHEY and SMNVEV (reference sequence). There are 16 residues in the CDR3. Trimming removed 4 bases at V and 3 bases at J, with 16 bases between. This chain's CDR3 is CASSSPGAGSYNEQFF. Here the CDR3 DNA reads TGTGCCAGCAGTTCTCCAGGCGCGGGGAGCTACAATGAGCAGTTCTTC.

Within the sample, this clonotype is medium-sized. The chain recombines TRBV27 with TRBJ2-7; 9 positions match TRBD1. CDR1 and CDR2 (germline): MNHEY, SMNVEV (reference sequence). The J segment lost 0 bases and the V segment lost 4 bases, leaving 7 bases of the junction unmatched. The CDR3 has 16 amino acids. The CDR3 spells CASSSIGGQGSYEQYF. CDR3 DNA sequence: TGTGCCAGCAGTTCCATTGGGGGACAGGGCTCCTACGAGCAGTACTTC.

This clonotype is labeled as medium-sized. In DNA, the CDR3 is TGCGCCAGCTCGCCGGGGGGGCCTTCCTACGAGCAGTACTTC. Its protein is CASSPGGPSYEQYF. The chain combines TRBV4-1 with TRBJ2-7, with 8 positions matching TRBD2. CDR1 and CDR2 (germline): MGHRA, YSYEKL. The CDR3 totals 14 residues. With V trimmed by 8 bases and J by 1 base, 7 bases remained unmatched.

This clonotype is medium-sized by share. The chain has TRBV29-1 and TRBJ2-1; TRBD2 matches 11 bases. V shed 4 bases and J 2 bases; nucleotides not matched to a gene: 4. The germline V gene encodes CDR1 SQVTM and CDR2 ANQGSEA. The CDR3 sequence is 15 residues long. CDR3 nucleotides: TGCAGCGTTGTAGCGGGGGGGCAGGCCTACAATGAGCAGTTCTTC. It encodes CSVVAGGQAYNEQFF.